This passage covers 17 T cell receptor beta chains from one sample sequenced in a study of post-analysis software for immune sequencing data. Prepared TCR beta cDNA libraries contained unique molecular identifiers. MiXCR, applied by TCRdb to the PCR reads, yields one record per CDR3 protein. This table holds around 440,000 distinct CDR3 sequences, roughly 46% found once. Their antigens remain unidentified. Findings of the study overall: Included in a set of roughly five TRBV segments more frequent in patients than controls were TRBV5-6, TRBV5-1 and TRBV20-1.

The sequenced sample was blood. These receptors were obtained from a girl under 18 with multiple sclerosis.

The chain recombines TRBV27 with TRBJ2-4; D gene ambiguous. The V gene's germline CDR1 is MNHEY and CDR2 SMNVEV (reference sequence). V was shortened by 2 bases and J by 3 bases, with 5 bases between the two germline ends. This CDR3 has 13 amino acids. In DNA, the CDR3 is TGTGCCAGCAGTTTAACGGTCAAAAACATTCAGTACTTC. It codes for CASSLTVKNIQYF.

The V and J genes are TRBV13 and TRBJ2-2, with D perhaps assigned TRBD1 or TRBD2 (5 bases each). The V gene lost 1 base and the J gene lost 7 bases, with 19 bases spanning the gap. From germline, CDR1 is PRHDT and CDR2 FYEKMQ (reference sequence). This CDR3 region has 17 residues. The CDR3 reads CASSLVRGALNRGELFF. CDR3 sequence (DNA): TGTGCCAGCAGCTTAGTAAGAGGGGCCTTGAATCGCGGGGAGCTGTTTTTT.

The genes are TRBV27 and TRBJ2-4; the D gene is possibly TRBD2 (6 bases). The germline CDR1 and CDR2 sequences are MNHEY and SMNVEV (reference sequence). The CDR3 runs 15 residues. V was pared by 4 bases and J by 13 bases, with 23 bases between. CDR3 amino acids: CASSSPGLGLYKQYF. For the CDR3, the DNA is TGTGCCAGCAGTTCCCCCGGGTTGGGACTCTACAAGCAGTACTTC.

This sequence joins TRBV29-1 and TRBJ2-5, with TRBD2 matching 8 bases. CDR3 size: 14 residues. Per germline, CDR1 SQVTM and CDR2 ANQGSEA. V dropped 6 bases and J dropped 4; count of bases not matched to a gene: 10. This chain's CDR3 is CSVGGTRSRETQYF. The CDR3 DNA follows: TGCAGCGTGGGGGGGACTAGATCTCGAGAGACCCAGTACTTC.

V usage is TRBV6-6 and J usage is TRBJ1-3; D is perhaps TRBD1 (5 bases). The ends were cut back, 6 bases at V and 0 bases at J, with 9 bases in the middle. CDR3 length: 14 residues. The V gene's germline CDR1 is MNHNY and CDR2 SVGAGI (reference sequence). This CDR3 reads CASRDSLSGNTIYF. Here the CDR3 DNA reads TGTGCCAGCAGAGACAGCCTCTCTGGAAACACCATATATTTT.

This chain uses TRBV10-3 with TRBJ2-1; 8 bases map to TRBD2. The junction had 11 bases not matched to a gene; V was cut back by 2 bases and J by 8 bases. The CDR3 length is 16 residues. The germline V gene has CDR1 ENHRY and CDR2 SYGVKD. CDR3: CAISETQREIHDEQFF. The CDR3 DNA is TGTGCCATCAGTGAGACCCAGCGGGAGATCCACGATGAGCAGTTCTTC.

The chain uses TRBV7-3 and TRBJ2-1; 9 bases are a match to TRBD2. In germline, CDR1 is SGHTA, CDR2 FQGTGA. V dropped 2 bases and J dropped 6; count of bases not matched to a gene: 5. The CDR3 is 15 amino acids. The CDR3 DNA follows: TGTGCCAGCAGCTTAGTTAGCGGGAGTGGCAATGAGCAGTTCTTC. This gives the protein CASSLVSGSGNEQFF.

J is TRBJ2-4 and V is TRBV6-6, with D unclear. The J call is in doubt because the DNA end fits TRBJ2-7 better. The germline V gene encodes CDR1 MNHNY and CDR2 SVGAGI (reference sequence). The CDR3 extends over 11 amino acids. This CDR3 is CASSRQDEQYF. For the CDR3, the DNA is TGTGCCAGCAGTCGCCAGGACGAGCAGTACTTC.

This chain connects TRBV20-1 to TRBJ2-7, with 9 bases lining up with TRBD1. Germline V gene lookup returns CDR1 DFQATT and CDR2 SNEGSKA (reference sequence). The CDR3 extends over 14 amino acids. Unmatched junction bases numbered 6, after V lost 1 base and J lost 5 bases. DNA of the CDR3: TGCAGTGCTAGAGTCGGGACAGGGTCCCACGAGCAGTACTTC. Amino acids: CSARVGTGSHEQYF.

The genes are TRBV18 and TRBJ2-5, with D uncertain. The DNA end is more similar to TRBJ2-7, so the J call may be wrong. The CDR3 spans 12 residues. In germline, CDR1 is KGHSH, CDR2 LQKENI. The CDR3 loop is CASSPESYEQYF. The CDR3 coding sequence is TGTGCCAGCTCACCCGAGTCCTACGAGCAGTACTTC.

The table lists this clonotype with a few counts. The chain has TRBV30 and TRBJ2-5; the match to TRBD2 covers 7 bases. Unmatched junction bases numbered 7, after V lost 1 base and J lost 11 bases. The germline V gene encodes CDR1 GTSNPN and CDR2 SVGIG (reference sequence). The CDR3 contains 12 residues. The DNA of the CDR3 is TGTGCCTGGAGTGGAGGGCAGGGAGGGCAGTACTTC. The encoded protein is CAWSGGQGGQYF.

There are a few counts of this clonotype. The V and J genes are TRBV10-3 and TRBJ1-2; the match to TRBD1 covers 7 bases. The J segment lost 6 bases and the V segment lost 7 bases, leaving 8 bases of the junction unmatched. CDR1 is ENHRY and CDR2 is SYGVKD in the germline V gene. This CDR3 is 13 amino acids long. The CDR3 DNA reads TGTGCCATCACCAACGGGACAGCCAATGGCTACACCTTC. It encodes CAITNGTANGYTF.

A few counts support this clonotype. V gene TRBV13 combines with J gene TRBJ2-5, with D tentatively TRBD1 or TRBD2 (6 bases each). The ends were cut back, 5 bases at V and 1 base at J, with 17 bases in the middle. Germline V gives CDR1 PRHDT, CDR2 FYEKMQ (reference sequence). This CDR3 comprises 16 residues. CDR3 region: CASSGTGTGAQETQYF. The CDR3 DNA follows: TGTGCCAGCAGCGGCACAGGGACGGGGGCCCAAGAGACCCAGTACTTC.

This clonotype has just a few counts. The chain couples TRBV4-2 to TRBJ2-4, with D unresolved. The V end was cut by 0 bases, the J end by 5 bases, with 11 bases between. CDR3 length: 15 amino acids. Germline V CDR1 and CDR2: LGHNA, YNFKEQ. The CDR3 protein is CASSQEIVSQNIQYF. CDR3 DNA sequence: TGTGCCAGCAGCCAAGAAATCGTCAGTCAAAACATTCAGTACTTC.

CDR3 in amino acids: CASSQDHANTEAFF. The CDR3 DNA sequence: TGCGCCAGCAGCCAAGATCATGCGAACACTGAAGCTTTCTTT. This chain uses TRBV4-3 with TRBJ1-1; D gene ambiguous. This CDR3 comprises 14 residues. The V end lost 0 bases, the J end lost 1 base, and 6 bases lay between the germline ends. Germline CDR1 and CDR2: LGHNA and YSLEER.

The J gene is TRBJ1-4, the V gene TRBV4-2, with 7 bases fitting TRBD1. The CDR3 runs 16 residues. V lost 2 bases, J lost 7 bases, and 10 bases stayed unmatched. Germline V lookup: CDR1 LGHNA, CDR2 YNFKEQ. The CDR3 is CASSQMIRQGGEKLFF. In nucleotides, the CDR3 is TGTGCCAGCAGCCAAATGATTCGACAGGGCGGTGAAAAACTGTTTTTT.

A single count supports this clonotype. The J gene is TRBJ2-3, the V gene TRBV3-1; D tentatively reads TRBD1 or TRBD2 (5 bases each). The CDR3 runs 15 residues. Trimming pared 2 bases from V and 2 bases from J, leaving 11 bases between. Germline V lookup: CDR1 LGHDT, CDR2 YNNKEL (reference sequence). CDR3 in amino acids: CASSQISGTTDTQYF. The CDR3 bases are TGTGCCAGCAGCCAAATATCAGGGACCACAGATACGCAGTATTTT.